The rows below give T cell receptor beta chains drawn from one sample of a study of T cells in narcolepsy. TCRdb's copy holds only in-frame clones and misses some; the assay was immunoSEQ multiplex PCR. The profile shows tens of thousands of clones, around 88% of them singletons. Sequenced material: CD45RA- memory CD4+ T cells from PBMCs. The receptors shown here come from a human donor with narcolepsy. Each CDR3 is given with its conserved first and last residue. A D gene is named only where the DNA matches it firmly. Expanded clones are given a class, and other clones once, few, many or no size at all.

clone_size d_call j_call v_call cdr3_nt cdr3_aa
- - TRBJ2-3 TRBV13 TGTGCCAGCAGCGCAGGAACAGCCAAAGGAGGTACGCAGTATTTT CASSAGTAKGGTQYF
- - TRBJ2-1 TRBV29-1 TGCAGCGGCGAGGGTTCCTACAATGAGCAGTTCTTC CSGEGSYNEQFF
- TRBD1 TRBJ1-2 TRBV5-1 TGCGCCAGCAGCTTGGAAGGACAGGGGGCGCTTAATGGCTACACCTTC CASSLEGQGALNGYTF
- - TRBJ2-5 TRBV5-1 TGCGCCAGCACGGGGCAACAAGAGACCCAGTACTTC CASTGQQETQYF
few - TRBJ1-1 TRBV5-1 TGCGCCAGCAGCCCGGGGGGTGGGCAGGGGAACACTGAAGCTTTCTTT CASSPGGGQGNTEAFF
- - TRBJ2-2 TRBV10-3 TGTGCCATCAGATGGGGGGCGACAGGGTCGAACACCGGGGAGCTGTTTTTT CAIRWGATGSNTGELFF
- TRBD1 TRBJ1-5 TRBV19 TGTGCCAGTAGTGCGACTACAGGGGGAGGAGGTCAGCCCCAGCATTTT CASSATTGGGGQPQHF
- - TRBJ2-1 TRBV19 TGTGCCAGTAGTATTAATTTCGGGACCCACAATGAGCAGTTCTTC CASSINFGTHNEQFF
- - TRBJ1-2 TRBV5-4 TGTGCCAGCAGCTCCCCCTCCGACAGTCCCTATGGCTACACCTTC CASSSPSDSPYGYTF
once - TRBJ1-6 TRBV6-1 TGTGCCAGCAGCCGAGGGTCTCAGTCACCCCTCCACTTT CASSRGSQSPLHF
- - TRBJ1-5 TRBV1 TGCACCAGCAGCCACAGCCTCGGACGGAGCCCAGGGGTGCGCAATCAGCCCCAGCATTTT CTSSHSLGRSPGVRNQPQHF
- - TRBJ1-6 TRBV7-9 TGTGCCAGCAGCTCCCCCCCAAGGTCCGGGTATAATTCACCCCTCCACTTT CASSSPPRSGYNSPLHF
- - TRBJ1-1 TRBV7-2 TGTGCCAGCAGCTTTGGGAGGGACACTGAAGCTTTCTTT CASSFGRDTEAFF
- TRBD1 TRBJ1-1 TRBV13 TGTGCCAGCAGCTCCAGGGGGCTGCCCCTCATGAACACTGAAGCTTTCTTT CASSSRGLPLMNTEAFF
- - TRBJ2-5 TRBV7-9 TGTGCCAGCAGCTTAGACGAGAGAGGGACCCAGTACTTC CASSLDERGTQYF
- - TRBJ1-1 TRBV5-1 TGCGCCAGCAGCTTGGCCGGCGAAGGGAGTGAAGCTTTCTTT CASSLAGEGSEAFF
- - TRBJ1-4 TRBV7-2 TGTGCCAGCAGCTTCCGCGCTGCCAATGAAAAACTGTTTTTT CASSFRAANEKLFF
- TRBD2 TRBJ2-3 TRBV19 TGTGCCAGTAGTTCAGAAAGGGGACTAGCCGGGGGGGATACGCAGTATTTT CASSSERGLAGGDTQYF
- - TRBJ2-3 TRBV10-3 TGTGCCATACGGGAGACAGATACGCAGTATTTT CAIRETDTQYF
- - TRBJ1-1 TRBV18 TGTGCCAGCTCACCTACTACTACGGGGGGTAAATCTGAAGCTTTCTTT CASSPTTTGGKSEAFF
- - TRBJ1-1 TRBV5-6 TGTGCCAGCATCCTCACCGGTGGGGGAGAGAACACTGAAGCTTTCTTT CASILTGGGENTEAFF